The source of this T cell receptor beta chain is a study of identical twins. TCRdb re-called the 5' RACE reads through MiXCR, storing one row per CDR3 protein. The sample has about 340,000 distinct CDR3 sequences; around an eighth are singletons. CDR3 length: 15 residues. This clonotype has at least ten counts. What it binds is unknown. One end of the junction is discordant with germline, which a read error may explain. Overall study findings and caveats: The study based its conclusions on cross-sectional statistical analysis and did not follow the same donors. Invariant cells of the MAIT and iNKT types might have partly distorted the zero-insertion analyses. Insertions were reduced in abundant cord blood beta clonotypes but not in memory repertoires.

The sample was also reused in another study, on yellow fever vaccine responses in identical twins.

The chain links TRBV12-3 or TRBV12-4 to TRBJ2-1, with a possible D match to TRBD2 (6 bases). What was sequenced was CD8+ T cells sorted from blood. This sequence was found in a woman younger than 35 in good health. In DNA, the CDR3 is TGTGCCAGCAGTTACGGCGGGAACACCTATAATGAGCAGTTCTTC. This encodes CASSYGGNTYNEQFF.